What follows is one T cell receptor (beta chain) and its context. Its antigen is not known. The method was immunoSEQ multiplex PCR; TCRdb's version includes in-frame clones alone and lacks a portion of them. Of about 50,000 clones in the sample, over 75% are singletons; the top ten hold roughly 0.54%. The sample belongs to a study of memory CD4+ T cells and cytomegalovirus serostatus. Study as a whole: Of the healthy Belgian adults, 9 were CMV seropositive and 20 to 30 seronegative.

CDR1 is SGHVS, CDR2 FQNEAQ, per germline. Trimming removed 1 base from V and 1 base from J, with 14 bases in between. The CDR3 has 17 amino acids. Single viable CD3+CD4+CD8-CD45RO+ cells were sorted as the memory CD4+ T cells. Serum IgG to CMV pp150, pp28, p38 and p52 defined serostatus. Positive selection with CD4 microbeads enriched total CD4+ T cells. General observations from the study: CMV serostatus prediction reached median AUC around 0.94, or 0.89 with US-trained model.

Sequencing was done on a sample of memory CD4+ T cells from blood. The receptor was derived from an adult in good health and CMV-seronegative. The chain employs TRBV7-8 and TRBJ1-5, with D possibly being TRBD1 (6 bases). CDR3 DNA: TGTGCCAGCAGCTTAGGTAACAGGGTTGGGAGCAATCAGCCCCAGCATTTT. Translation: CASSLGNRVGSNQPQHF.